Following are 11 T cell receptor beta chains from one sample sequenced in a study of blood T cell repertoires in COVID-19. This table comes from immunoSEQ multiplex PCR, and its TCRdb copy is limited to in-frame clones, with some not included. The sample includes about 69,000 clones, 80% to 85% of them seen just once. Material: peripheral blood. The receptors originated from a woman of 80 years or more with acute or convalescent COVID-19.

This chain connects TRBV10-3 to TRBJ1-6, with a weak D call TRBD1 (5 bases). This CDR3 is 14 amino acids long. V was pared by 5 bases and J by 8 bases, with 13 bases between. CDR1 and CDR2 (germline): ENHRY, SYGVKD. The CDR3 nucleotides are TGTGCCATCAGTATTAGGGACTTGGATTCACCCCTCCACTTT. Translated, it gives CAISIRDLDSPLHF.

There are a few counts of this clone. The chain couples TRBV11-3 to TRBJ1-1, with 9 bases that match TRBD1. CDR1 and CDR2 from the germline V gene are SGHNT and YENEEA. The CDR3 extends over 15 amino acids. J was trimmed by 4 bases and V by 6 bases; bases with no gene match: 9. CDR3 bases: TGTGCCAGCAGTCCGGGACAGGGATGGAGCACTGAAGCTTTCTTT. This sequence encodes CASSPGQGWSTEAFF.

The chain couples TRBV5-1 to TRBJ1-5, with 10 bases that match TRBD1. The CDR3 length is 15 residues. The V and J ends lost 3 bases and 3 bases, in that order; junction bases with no gene match: 3. Germline CDR1 and CDR2: SGHRS and YFSETQ. CDR3 in DNA: TGCGCCAGCAGCTCGACAGGGGGCGTCAATCAGCCCCAGCATTTT. Its protein is CASSSTGGVNQPQHF.

V gene TRBV30 combines with J gene TRBJ1-2; D is perhaps TRBD1 (5 bases). Trimming shortened V by 2 bases and J by 4 bases, and 11 bases separated the two germline ends. There are 13 residues in the CDR3. Germline loops: CDR1 GTSNPN, CDR2 SVGIG (reference sequence). DNA of the CDR3: TGTGCCTGGAGTACAAACAGGATCTATGGCTACACCTTC. This encodes CAWSTNRIYGYTF.

The CDR3 reads CAWSYGVGGYGYTF. CDR3 DNA: TGTGCCTGGAGTTACGGGGTGGGAGGCTATGGCTACACCTTC. The rearrangement uses TRBV30 and TRBJ1-2; D call uncertain. Germline CDR1 is GTSNPN and CDR2 is SVGIG (reference sequence). Trimming removed 2 bases at V and 4 bases at J, with 14 bases between. This CDR3 has 14 residues.

The chain combines TRBV24-1 with TRBJ1-2; no definite D call. The CDR3 loop spans 13 amino acids. Trimming took 4 bases from V and 4 from J, leaving 9 bases between them. Germline CDR1 reads KGHDR; CDR2 reads SFDVKD. The CDR3 here is CATSDSHGYGYTF. DNA of the CDR3: TGTGCCACCAGTGACTCCCACGGCTATGGCTACACCTTC.

V usage is TRBV18 and J usage is TRBJ1-5, with D possibly TRBD1 on 5 matching bases. The CDR3 totals 16 residues. Trimming left V 3 bases short and J 4 bases short, with 16 bases between. The germline V gene has CDR1 KGHSH and CDR2 LQKENI. CDR3 protein: CASSPLGLTKNQPQHF. The CDR3 region has the DNA TGTGCCAGCTCACCCCTGGGACTTACCAAAAATCAGCCCCAGCATTTT.

The chain has TRBV20-1 and TRBJ2-5; D perhaps matches TRBD2 (6 bases). The V gene's germline CDR1 is DFQATT and CDR2 SNEGSKA (reference sequence). This CDR3 contains 11 residues. CDR3 DNA: TGCAGCGCCGGGGGACAAGAGACCCAGTACTTC. Protein sequence: CSAGGQETQYF.

The chain uses TRBV18 and TRBJ1-4; no reliable D call. The V end was cut by 5 bases, the J end by 4 bases, with 5 bases between. Germline loops: CDR1 KGHSH, CDR2 LQKENI. This CDR3 has 12 residues. CDR3 residues: CASSAINEKLFF. The CDR3 coding sequence is TGTGCCAGCTCAGCGATTAATGAAAAACTGTTTTTT.

The chain combines TRBV7-9 with TRBJ2-5, with 7 bases matching TRBD2. This CDR3 region has 15 residues. J was trimmed by 4 bases and V by 5 bases; bases with no gene match: 10. Germline V lookup: CDR1 SEHNR, CDR2 FQNEAQ (reference sequence). Here the CDR3 reads CASSLREGSGETQYF. In nucleotides, the CDR3 is TGTGCCAGCAGCCTGAGGGAGGGGAGCGGAGAGACCCAGTACTTC.

The rearrangement joins TRBV25-1 to TRBJ1-2; D call uncertain. Looked up from germline, CDR1 is MGHDK and CDR2 is SYGVNS. This CDR3 region has 13 residues. The ends were cut back, 2 bases at V and 1 base at J, with 5 bases in the middle. CDR3 in amino acids: CASSEQVNYGYTF. DNA of the CDR3: TGTGCCAGCAGTGAACAGGTTAACTATGGCTACACCTTC.